This record covers a single TCR beta chain. Its antigen is as yet unknown. Cells stained for CD3, CD4, CD8, CD45RA and CD27 were sorted into four subsets. The CDR3 spans 13 residues. With V trimmed by 6 bases and J by 7 bases, 6 bases remained unmatched. The germline V gene encodes CDR1 SEHNR and CDR2 FQNEAQ (reference sequence). An equimolar mix of two oligonucleotides served as the beta constant-region primer for TRBC1 and TRBC2. TCRdb recomputed calls from the UMI-ligation and nested PCR reads with MiXCR, one row per CDR3 protein. The repertoire holds some 150,000 distinct CDR3 sequences, with about 15% as singletons. The sample is drawn from a study of naive and memory T cell subsets. Study results and caveats: A clonotype means one alpha or beta sequence, not an alpha/beta pair. Naive and memory repertoire findings lacked a ground truth for validation. TCR abundance followed a power law differing between naive and memory subsets.

Material for sequencing was naive CD4+ T cells from blood. The genes are TRBV7-9 and TRBJ1-5, with TRBD1 identical over 7 bases. The sequence came from a human donor in good health. The CDR3: CASSRTGEQPQHF. As DNA, the CDR3 is TGTGCCAGCAGTCGGACAGGAGAACAGCCCCAGCATTTT. Drawing the rest from reference TRBV7-9 and TRBJ1-5, the complete variable domain is DTGVSQNPRHKITKRGQNVTFRCDPISEHNRLYWYRQTLGQGPEFLTYFQNEAQLEKSRLLSDRFSAERPKGSFSTLEIQRTEQGDSAMYLCASSRTGEQPQHFGDGTRLSIL.